Below, 30 T cell receptor beta chains from the same sample are listed, as sequenced in a study of beta chain features in type 1 diabetes. Of the isolated RNA, all was reverse transcribed, and so the sequenced material was expressed TCRB transcripts. TCRdb's table, derived via immunoSEQ multiplex PCR, lists solely in-frame clones and lacks some. The table shows tens of thousands of clones, with roughly 39% occurring only once. Study findings and constraints: Within each of all four CD4+ subsets, Type 1 diabetes patients had TCRB CDR3s that were moderately but significantly shorter.

The antigens these receptors bind are not known. Sequencing used Tregs from blood. Receptor source: a man aged 25-45 years with type 1 diabetes.

The V and J genes are TRBV5-6 and TRBJ1-2; TRBD1 might be the D (5 bases). The CDR3 has 15 residues. V was trimmed by 1 base and J by 5 bases, leaving 15 bases between them. Germline V gene lookup returns CDR1 SGHDT and CDR2 YYEEEE. The CDR3 loop is CASSLRWGIGYGYTF. DNA of the CDR3: TGTGCCAGCAGCTTGAGATGGGGCATAGGGTATGGCTACACCTTC.

This chain connects TRBV5-1 to TRBJ2-2; D perhaps matches TRBD2 (6 bases). Per germline, CDR1 SGHRS and CDR2 YFSETQ. CDR3 size: 13 residues. The ends were cut back, 5 bases at V and 7 bases at J, with 12 bases in the middle. The CDR3 protein is CASRSLAHGELFF. CDR3 DNA sequence: TGCGCCAGCAGGAGTCTAGCGCACGGGGAGCTGTTTTTT.

This clone was detected a few times. V gene TRBV7-9 combines with J gene TRBJ2-3, with D unclear. V lost 1 base to trimming and J lost 6 bases, with 5 bases between them. The CDR3 contains 12 residues. Germline CDR1 SEHNR, CDR2 FQNEAQ (reference sequence). Here the CDR3 DNA reads TGTGCCAGCAGCTTAGGTGAGGATACGCAGTATTTT. Translating it yields CASSLGEDTQYF. The full variable domain, its missing parts supplied by reference TRBV7-9 and TRBJ2-3, is DTGVSQNPRHKITKRGQNVTFRCDPISEHNRLYWYRQTLGQGPEFLTYFQNEAQLEKSRLLSDRFSAERPKGSFSTLEIQRTEQGDSAMYLCASSLGEDTQYFGPGTRLTVL.

The chain combines TRBV9 with TRBJ1-1; 7 nucleotides agree with TRBD1. Germline CDR1 and CDR2: SGDLS and YYNGEE. After removal of 4 bases from V and 5 bases from J, the junction contained 11 bases not matched to a gene. The CDR3 extends over 15 amino acids. This CDR3 is CASSLSGTASTEAFF. In DNA form, the CDR3 reads TGTGCCAGCAGCCTATCCGGGACAGCCAGTACTGAAGCTTTCTTT.

V gene TRBV5-1 combines with J gene TRBJ2-3; D remains unclear. This CDR3 has 14 residues. Germline assignment: CDR1 SGHRS and CDR2 YFSETQ. The ends were cut back, 0 bases at V and 6 bases at J, with 11 bases in the middle. The CDR3 DNA follows: TGCGCCAGCAGCTTGGATCCGGGTCTGGATACGCAGTATTTT. Its protein product is CASSLDPGLDTQYF.

In its sample, this clone was seen a few times. V gene TRBV6-5 combines with J gene TRBJ1-1; 7 bases agree with TRBD1. The germline CDR1 and CDR2 sequences are MNHEY and SVGAGI. This CDR3 contains 15 residues. V was pared by 5 bases and J by 4 bases, with 10 bases of the junction left unmatched. The CDR3 bases are TGTGCCAGCAGTACGCGACAGGGAATCCCCACTGAAGCTTTCTTT. It translates to CASSTRQGIPTEAFF.

V gene TRBV6-6 combines with J gene TRBJ2-7, with D perhaps TRBD1 (5 bases). Trimming took off 2 bases at V and 4 bases at J, with 9 bases between the two ends. Germline CDR1 MNHNY, CDR2 SVGAGI (reference sequence). The CDR3 consists of 13 residues. The CDR3 DNA sequence: TGTGCCAGCAGTTACGACGACAGATACGAGCAGTACTTC. Amino acids: CASSYDDRYEQYF.

The CDR3 reads CASSSWTGSNEKLFF. Written as DNA, the CDR3 is TGTGCCAGCAGTTCCTGGACAGGGTCTAATGAAAAACTGTTTTTT. The J gene is TRBJ1-4, the V gene TRBV2; TRBD1 agrees at 8 bases. V dropped 5 bases and J dropped 3; count of bases not matched to a gene: 5. Germline lookup yields CDR1 SNHLY and CDR2 FYNNEI. The CDR3 totals 15 residues.

The chain has TRBV5-4 and TRBJ2-7, with 9 bases lining up with TRBD1. CDR3 length: 16 residues. J lost 2 bases, V lost 0 bases, and 6 bases had no gene match. CDR1 SGHNT and CDR2 YYREEE come from the germline V gene (reference sequence). CDR3: CASSLVSGTGPYEQYF. In DNA form, the CDR3 reads TGTGCCAGCAGCTTGGTCTCCGGGACAGGGCCCTACGAGCAGTACTTC.

The chain's CDR3 is CASSPRQGQGQPQHF. The DNA for the CDR3 is TGTGCCAGCTCACCCCGACAGGGTCAAGGCCAGCCCCAGCATTTT. This chain links TRBV18 with TRBJ1-5; 7 bases align to TRBD1. Trimming at V came to 3 bases and at J to 7 bases, leaving 9 bases not matched to a gene. This CDR3 spans 15 amino acids. The germline CDR1 and CDR2 sequences are KGHSH and LQKENI.

The chain has TRBV28 and TRBJ2-2, with 9 bases lining up with TRBD1. CDR3 length equals 17 residues. V lost 6 bases and J lost 5; bases outside the gene matches: 13. Germline values: CDR1 MDHEN, CDR2 SYDVKM. As DNA, the CDR3 is TGTGCCAGCAGGATGCACAGGGGGCGACGATATACCGGGGAGCTGTTTTTT. Protein sequence: CASRMHRGRRYTGELFF. Together with reference TRBV28 and TRBJ2-2, the CDR3 gives the full variable domain: DVKVTQSSRYLVKRTGEKVFLECVQDMDHENMFWYRQDPGLGLRLIYFSYDVKMKEKGDIPEGYSVSREKKERFSLILESASTNQTSMYLCASRMHRGRRYTGELFFGEGSRLTVL.

V gene TRBV9 combines with J gene TRBJ2-5; D may be TRBD2 (6 bases). Trimming stripped 0 bases from V and 7 bases from J, with 13 bases between. The CDR3 loop spans 14 amino acids. Germline values: CDR1 SGDLS, CDR2 YYNGEE. The CDR3 region is CASSVGRGRGTQYF. CDR3 DNA sequence: TGTGCCAGCAGCGTAGGTCGGGGGAGAGGGACCCAGTACTTC.

CDR3 sequence: CASSSPRGSSTDTQYF. The CDR3 DNA reads TGCGCCAGCAGCTCCCCTCGCGGATCTAGCACAGATACGCAGTATTTT. The chain employs TRBV5-1 and TRBJ2-3; D not resolved. CDR1 and CDR2 from the germline V gene are SGHRS and YFSETQ. This CDR3 has 16 amino acids. Between the trimmed V and J ends, which lost 3 bases and 0 bases, there was a span of 14 bases.

V usage is TRBV10-3 and J usage is TRBJ1-2; tentative D call: TRBD1 (5 bases). The CDR3 has 15 amino acids. V gave up 1 base and J gave up 2 bases, with 11 bases separating them. Germline values: CDR1 ENHRY, CDR2 SYGVKD. CDR3 sequence (DNA): TGTGCCATCAGTGAGTTTTCTGGGGCGAACTATGGCTACACCTTC. As protein: CAISEFSGANYGYTF.

The rearrangement joins TRBV20-1 to TRBJ2-2; D may be TRBD1 (5 bases). This CDR3 comprises 11 residues. CDR1 DFQATT and CDR2 SNEGSKA come from the germline V gene (reference sequence). Trimming cost V 6 bases and J 7 bases, with 9 bases left between them. CDR3 DNA sequence: TGCAGTGCAAGACAGTTCGGGGAGCTGTTTTTT. It specifies CSARQFGELFF.

This rearrangement joins TRBV27 to TRBJ2-7, with 7 bases identical to TRBD2. From germline, CDR1 is MNHEY and CDR2 SMNVEV (reference sequence). The CDR3 is 15 amino acids. After removal of 0 bases from V and 6 bases from J, the junction contained 8 bases not matched to a gene. Here the CDR3 DNA reads TGTGCCAGCAGTTTATCTCCGGGAGGATTACCCGAGCAGTACTTC. Encoded protein: CASSLSPGGLPEQYF.

This sequence joins TRBV28 and TRBJ2-5, with a possible D match to TRBD1 (7 bases). Trimming pared 5 bases from V and 7 bases from J, leaving 17 bases between. The CDR3 length is 14 residues. Germline CDR1 MDHEN, CDR2 SYDVKM. The CDR3, as DNA: TGTGCCAGCAGTCCCGCGGGACAGCGAGGGACCCAGTACTTC. Protein product: CASSPAGQRGTQYF.

The gene calls are TRBV2 and TRBJ2-7; 11 nucleotides align to TRBD1. Germline V gene sequence: CDR1 SNHLY, CDR2 FYNNEI. With V trimmed by 6 bases and J by 4 bases, 8 bases remained unmatched. The CDR3 totals 15 residues. The CDR3 sequence: CASRSTGTGGYEQYF. Here the CDR3 DNA reads TGTGCCAGCAGGAGCACCGGGACAGGGGGATACGAGCAGTACTTC.

The sample holds one count of this clone. V usage is TRBV9 and J usage is TRBJ2-7; 10 bases agree with TRBD1. The CDR3 runs 14 residues. Germline CDR1 and CDR2: SGDLS and YYNGEE. Trimming took 2 bases from V and 6 from J; bases not matched to a gene: 5. The chain's CDR3 is CASSVFGTGAEQYF. DNA of the CDR3: TGTGCCAGCAGCGTGTTTGGGACAGGGGCCGAGCAGTACTTC.

V gene TRBV9 combines with J gene TRBJ1-1; D is uncertain. Per the germline V gene, CDR1 is SGDLS and CDR2 is YYNGEE. V lost 3 bases and J 0 bases, leaving 9 bases between the germline ends. The CDR3 covers 14 residues. The CDR3 region is CASSAGPLNTEAFF. As DNA, the CDR3 is TGTGCCAGCAGCGCTGGCCCCCTGAACACTGAAGCTTTCTTT.

This clone showed up just once. Other DNA sequences within the sample encode an identical CDR3. The rearrangement uses TRBV6-5 and TRBJ1-1; D is undetermined. Germline V CDR1 and CDR2: MNHEY, SVGAGI. The CDR3 totals 13 residues. Trimming pared 2 bases from V and 5 bases from J, leaving 9 bases between. CDR3 region: CASSYGRGTEAFF. CDR3 DNA: TGTGCCAGCAGTTACGGGCGGGGAACTGAAGCTTTCTTT.

The table lists this clone with a few counts. The rearrangement links TRBV7-9 to TRBJ2-1; 9 bases align to TRBD1. Germline-derived CDR1 and CDR2 are SEHNR and FQNEAQ (reference sequence). Unmatched junction bases numbered 6, after V lost 5 bases and J lost 4 bases. The CDR3 length is 15 residues. The CDR3 region has the DNA TGTGCCAGCAGCCGCGGGACAGGGCTATACAATGAGCAGTTCTTC. Encoded protein: CASSRGTGLYNEQFF. The whole variable domain, remainder taken from reference TRBV7-9 and TRBJ2-1, is DTGVSQNPRHKITKRGQNVTFRCDPISEHNRLYWYRQTLGQGPEFLTYFQNEAQLEKSRLLSDRFSAERPKGSFSTLEIQRTEQGDSAMYLCASSRGTGLYNEQFFGPGTRLTVL.

The V call is TRBV6-1, the J call TRBJ2-5, with D possibly matching TRBD1 (5 bases). The J call is in doubt because the DNA end fits TRBJ2-7 better. Germline-derived CDR1 and CDR2 are MNHNS and SASEGT. This CDR3 has 13 residues. CDR3: CASSDSWTNEQYF. The CDR3 DNA follows: TGTGCCAGCAGTGACTCTTGGACAAACGAGCAGTACTTC.

The rearrangement joins TRBV18 to TRBJ1-6; D remains unclear. V lost 3 bases, J lost 3 bases, and 6 bases lay in between. The CDR3 is 14 amino acids. The V gene's germline CDR1 is KGHSH and CDR2 LQKENI. Written as DNA, the CDR3 is TGTGCCAGCTCACCTGAGAACTATAATTCACCCCTCCACTTT. It is translated as CASSPENYNSPLHF. Drawing the rest from reference TRBV18 and TRBJ1-6, the complete variable domain is NAGVMQNPRHLVRRRGQEARLRCSPMKGHSHVYWYRQLPEEGLKFMVYLQKENIIDESGMPKERFSAEFPKEGPSILRIQQVVRGDSAAYFCASSPENYNSPLHFGNGTRLTVT.

The sample holds a few counts of this clone. The genes are TRBV7-3 and TRBJ2-4; 7 bases line up with TRBD1. Germline V lookup: CDR1 SGHTA, CDR2 FQGTGA. Trimming took 1 base from V and 8 from J; bases not matched to a gene: 2. There are 13 residues in the CDR3. CDR3 in DNA: TGTGCCAGCAGCTTAAATACAGGGGACATTCAGTACTTC. Its protein product is CASSLNTGDIQYF.

This clone appeared a few times. The chain has TRBV27 and TRBJ2-5, with D possibly TRBD2 on 6 matching bases. The CDR3 runs 16 residues. Germline CDR1 is MNHEY and CDR2 is SMNVEV (reference sequence). V gave up 5 bases and J gave up 4 bases, with 20 bases separating them. CDR3 protein: CASSPIDPSVRETQYF. CDR3 DNA sequence: TGTGCCAGCAGTCCCATTGACCCTAGCGTCCGAGAGACCCAGTACTTC.

This clone showed up just a few times. This sequence joins TRBV5-4 and TRBJ2-2; 7 nucleotides line up with TRBD1. The CDR3 consists of 13 residues. CDR1 and CDR2 from the germline V gene are SGHNT and YYREEE (reference sequence). The junction had 4 bases not matched to a gene; V was cut back by 4 bases and J by 7 bases. The CDR3 loop reads CASSPQGDGELFF. The CDR3 DNA is TGTGCCAGCAGCCCCCAGGGGGACGGGGAGCTGTTTTTT.

The rearrangement joins TRBV6-5 to TRBJ1-2; 9 bases map to TRBD1. V lost 5 bases and J lost 7; bases outside the gene matches: 5. The CDR3 totals 13 residues. CDR1 is MNHEY, CDR2 SVGAGI, per germline. The CDR3 loop is CASSGQGPGGYTF. CDR3 nucleotides: TGTGCCAGCAGTGGACAGGGGCCGGGTGGCTACACCTTC.

The genes are TRBV5-5 and TRBJ2-5, with D tentatively TRBD1 (5 bases). The V gene's germline CDR1 is SGHKS and CDR2 YYEKEE (reference sequence). Trimming pared 1 base from V and 5 bases from J, leaving 9 bases between. The CDR3 contains 13 residues. CDR3 DNA sequence: TGTGCCAGCAGCTTGCAGGGTATGGAGACCCAGTACTTC. As protein: CASSLQGMETQYF.

This clone has a handful of counts. This rearrangement joins TRBV6-1 to TRBJ2-3; 12 bases map to TRBD2. Trimming cost V 4 bases and J 1 base; bases outside gene matches: 3. This CDR3 has 16 residues. Germline-derived CDR1 and CDR2 are MNHNS and SASEGT. DNA of the CDR3: TGTGCCAGCAGTGCGAGACTAGCGGGAGGCACAGATACGCAGTATTTT. Translated: CASSARLAGGTDTQYF.